The present entry profiles one T cell receptor (beta chain) with its context. What it binds is not known. The sample comes from a study of T cell repertoires in cytomegalovirus infection. Overall study: CMV infection together with matching HLA type was indicated by public TCR beta signatures. Study findings and constraints: Cumulated frequencies of public TCR beta families served to identify carriers of CMV plus the relevant HLA. The ex vivo response was dominated by HLA-C-restricted CMV-specific TCR beta clonotypes.

TCRdb processed the reads anew with MiXCR; each CDR3 protein has one entry. The sample includes approximately 250,000 distinct CDR3 sequences, around 12% of them seen just once. The CDR3 spans 13 residues. Trimming took 10 bases from V and 1 from J; bases not matched to a gene: 3. The germline V gene encodes CDR1 MDHEN and CDR2 SYDVKM. Material for sequencing was PBMCs. The chain has TRBV28 and TRBJ2-2; 7 bases are shared with TRBD1. This clonotype was sampled from a human donor in good health (CMV status not recorded). Some clones in this sample may be carry-over from other donors' samples. The CDR3 sequence: CATRQGNTGELFF. Here the CDR3 DNA reads TGTGCCACCCGACAGGGGAACACCGGGGAGCTGTTTTTT.